This TCR beta chain is drawn from a study of radiotherapy plus CTLA-4 blockade in lung cancer. Whole-study context: The study recorded objective responses in roughly 20% of patients and disease control in about 31%. Whole-study findings and limits: Radiotherapy was combined with ipilimumab, and tumor-derived TCR clones then expanded in blood.

With regard to this clone: The antigen is undetermined.

Germline V gives CDR1 SNHLY, CDR2 FYNNEI. This CDR3 contains 12 residues. The V and J ends lost 6 bases and 5 bases respectively, with 7 bases between them. Some clones are missing from TCRdb's copy, which holds only in-frame ones; the method was immunoSEQ multiplex PCR. This table holds tens of thousands of clones, about 78% found once. Those patients who had chemo-refractory metastatic non-small-cell lung cancer were given focal radiation along with CTLA-4 blockade through ipilimumab. This material consisted of peripheral blood, taken from a patient treated with radiotherapy plus ipilimumab. The sequence was obtained from a human donor with non-small cell lung cancer whose response to radiotherapy plus ipilimumab could not be evaluated. Some clones in this sample may be carry-over from other donors' samples. The chain combines TRBV2 with TRBJ2-2, with D hard to call. The CDR3 sequence is CASRLQTGELFF. The CDR3 DNA is TGTGCCAGCAGGCTACAGACCGGGGAGCTGTTTTTT.